This T cell receptor (beta chain) was identified in a study of blood T cell repertoires in COVID-19. Source study methods: Amplifying reference gene primers gave estimates of nucleated cell counts. Assay: immunoSEQ multiplex PCR; the TCRdb copy retains only in-frame clones and omits some. D and trimming come from the DNA, and the V and J calls and clone size come from that table. The top ten clones hold over 10% of a sample with about 100,000 clones, roughly 84% of them seen once. There are 15 residues in the CDR3. Germline V gene lookup returns CDR1 SGDLS and CDR2 YYNGEE. V was trimmed by 0 bases and J by 0 bases, leaving 6 bases between them.

The sequence came from an older woman in a cohort sampled during active or convalescent COVID-19. V and J are TRBV9 and TRBJ1-4; D gene unclear. The sample was peripheral blood. CDR3 nucleotides: TGTGCCAGCAGCGTAGTTGGCTCAACTAATGAAAAACTGTTTTTT. Translating gives CASSVVGSTNEKLFF.